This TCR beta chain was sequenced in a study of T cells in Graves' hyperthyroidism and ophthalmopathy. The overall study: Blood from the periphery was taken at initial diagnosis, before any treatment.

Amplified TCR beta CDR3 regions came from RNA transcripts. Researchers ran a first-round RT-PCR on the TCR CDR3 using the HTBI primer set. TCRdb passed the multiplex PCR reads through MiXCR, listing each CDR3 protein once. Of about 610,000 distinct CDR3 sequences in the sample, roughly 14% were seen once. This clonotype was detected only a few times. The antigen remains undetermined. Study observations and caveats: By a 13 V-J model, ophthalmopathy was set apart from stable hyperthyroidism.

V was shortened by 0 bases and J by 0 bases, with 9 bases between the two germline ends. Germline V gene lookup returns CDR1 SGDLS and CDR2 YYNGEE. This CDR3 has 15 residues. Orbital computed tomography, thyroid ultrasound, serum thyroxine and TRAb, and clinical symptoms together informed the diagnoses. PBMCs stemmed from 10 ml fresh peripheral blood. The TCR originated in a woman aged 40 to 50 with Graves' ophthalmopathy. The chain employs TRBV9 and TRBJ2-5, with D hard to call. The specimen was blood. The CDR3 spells CASSVGAANQETQYF. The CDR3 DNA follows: TGTGCCAGCAGCGTAGGGGCGGCAAACCAAGAGACCCAGTACTTC.